This T cell receptor beta chain was found in a study of shared clonotypes between healthy human individuals. Nashville, Tennessee was home to all donors, who were Caucasian adults. The CDR3 runs to 14 residues. The germline V gene has CDR1 SGHTA and CDR2 FQGNSA. The V segment lost 3 bases and the J segment 4 bases; nucleotides outside the gene matches: 3. Generated by immunoSEQ multiplex PCR, the TCRdb table keeps only in-frame clones and is missing some. The table lists hundreds of thousands of clones, approximately 75% of them singletons. Study-level results: Generation probabilities of non-shared clonotypes were lower (relative to those shared by all four donors).

Details on this clone: Its antigen is undetermined.

The source material was memory CD4+ T cells sorted from blood. Stated subset: CD45RA-negative fraction. The clonotype originates from a woman aged 25 to 39 in good health. The V and J genes are TRBV7-2 and TRBJ2-7; 10 bases align to TRBD2. CDR3 amino acids: CASSFKREGYEQYF. The CDR3 DNA follows: TGTGCCAGCAGCTTCAAGCGGGAGGGTTACGAGCAGTACTTC.